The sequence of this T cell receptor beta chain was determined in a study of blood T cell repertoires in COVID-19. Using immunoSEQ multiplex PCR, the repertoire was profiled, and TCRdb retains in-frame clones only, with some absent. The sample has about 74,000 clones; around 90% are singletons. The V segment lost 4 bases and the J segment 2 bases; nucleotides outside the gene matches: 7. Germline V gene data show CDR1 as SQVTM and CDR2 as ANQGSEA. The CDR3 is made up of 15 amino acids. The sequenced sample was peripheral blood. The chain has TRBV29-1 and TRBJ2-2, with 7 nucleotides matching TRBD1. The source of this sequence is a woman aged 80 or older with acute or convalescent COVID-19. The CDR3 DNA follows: TGCAGCGTTGGACAGGGCCCTTCCAACACCGGGGAGCTGTTTTTT. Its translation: CSVGQGPSNTGELFF.